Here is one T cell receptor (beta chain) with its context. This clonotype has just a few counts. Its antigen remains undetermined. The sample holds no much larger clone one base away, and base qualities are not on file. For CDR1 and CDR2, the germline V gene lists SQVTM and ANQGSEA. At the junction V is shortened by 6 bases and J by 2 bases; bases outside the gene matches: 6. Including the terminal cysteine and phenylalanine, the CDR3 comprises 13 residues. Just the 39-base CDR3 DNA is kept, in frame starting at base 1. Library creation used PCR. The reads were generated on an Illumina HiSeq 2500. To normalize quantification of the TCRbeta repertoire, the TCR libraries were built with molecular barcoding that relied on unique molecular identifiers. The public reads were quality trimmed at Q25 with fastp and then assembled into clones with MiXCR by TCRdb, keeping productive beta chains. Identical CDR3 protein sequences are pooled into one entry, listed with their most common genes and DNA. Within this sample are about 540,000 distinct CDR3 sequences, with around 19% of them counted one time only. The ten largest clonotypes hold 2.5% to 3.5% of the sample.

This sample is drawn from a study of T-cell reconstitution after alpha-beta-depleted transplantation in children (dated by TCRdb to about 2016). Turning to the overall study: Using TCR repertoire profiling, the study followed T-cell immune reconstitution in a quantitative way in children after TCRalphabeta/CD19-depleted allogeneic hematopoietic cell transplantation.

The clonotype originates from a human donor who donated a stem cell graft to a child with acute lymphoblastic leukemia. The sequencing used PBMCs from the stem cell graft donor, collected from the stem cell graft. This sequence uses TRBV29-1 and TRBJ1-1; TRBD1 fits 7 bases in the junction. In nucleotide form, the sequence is TGCAGCGTCGAAAACAGGGGTAACACTGAAGCTTTCTTT. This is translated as CSVENRGNTEAFF.